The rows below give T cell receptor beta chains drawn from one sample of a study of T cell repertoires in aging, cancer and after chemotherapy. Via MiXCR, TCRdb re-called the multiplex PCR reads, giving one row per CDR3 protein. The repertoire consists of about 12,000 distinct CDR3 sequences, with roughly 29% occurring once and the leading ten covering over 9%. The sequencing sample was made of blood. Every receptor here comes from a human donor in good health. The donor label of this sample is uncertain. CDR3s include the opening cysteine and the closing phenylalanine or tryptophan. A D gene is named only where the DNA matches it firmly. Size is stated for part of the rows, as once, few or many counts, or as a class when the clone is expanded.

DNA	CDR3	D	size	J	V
TGTGCCAGCAGCCCGGACGGAGACTCTGGAAACACCATATATTTT	CASSPDGDSGNTIYF	NA	few	TRBJ1-3	TRBV5-5
TGTGCCAGCAGCCCATCCGGGACAGCGATCTACAATGAGCAGTTCTTC	CASSPSGTAIYNEQFF	TRBD1	NA	TRBJ2-1	TRBV7-9
TGCAGCGTATCCGGGACTAGCGGGGGCAAAGAGACCCAGTACTTC	CSVSGTSGGKETQYF	TRBD2	NA	TRBJ2-5	TRBV29-1
TGCAGTGCTAGGCACAGGGCAATGGCTGAAGCTTTCTTT	CSARHRAMAEAFF	NA	few	TRBJ1-1	TRBV20-1
TGTGCCATCAGTGGAGTCGGGGGCCAAGAGACCCAGTACTTC	CAISGVGGQETQYF	NA	NA	TRBJ2-5	TRBV10-3
TGCAGCGCTACTCCGTGGGGCGCGCGAAACACCATATATTTT	CSATPWGARNTIYF	NA	medium-sized	TRBJ1-3	TRBV29-1
TGTGCCAGCAGTTCCGGAAGCCAGCCCCAGCATTTT	CASSSGSQPQHF	NA	few	TRBJ1-5	TRBV12-3/TRBV12-4
TGTGCCTGGAGTGTAACCAGGGGGCCTTATAGCAATCAGCCCCAGCATTTT	CAWSVTRGPYSNQPQHF	TRBD1	NA	TRBJ1-5	TRBV30
TGTGCCAGCTACCCCGGGACAGGGGGGGTCTATGGCTACACCTTC	CASYPGTGGVYGYTF	TRBD1	NA	TRBJ1-2	TRBV6-1
TGTGCCAGCTCACAACAGAGGAACACTGAAGCTTTCTTT	CASSQQRNTEAFF	NA	NA	TRBJ1-1	TRBV18
TGTGCCTGGAGTTTGCAGGGCAATCGGCCCCAGCATTTT	CAWSLQGNRPQHF	NA	NA	TRBJ1-5	TRBV30
TGTGCCATCAGGTGGACTAGCGGGGGGGCGGCTGAGCAGTTCTTC	CAIRWTSGGAAEQFF	TRBD2	NA	TRBJ2-1	TRBV10-3
TGCAGTGCTAAACAGGAGAACACTGAAGCTTTCTTT	CSAKQENTEAFF	NA	NA	TRBJ1-1	TRBV20-1
TGTGCCAGCTCACCCGGGGGGGATATCTATGGCTACACCTTC	CASSPGGDIYGYTF	NA	NA	TRBJ1-2	TRBV18
TGTGCCAGTAGTGAGTGGTTGAATTTACCCCTCCACTTT	CASSEWLNLPLHF	NA	NA	TRBJ1-6	TRBV19
TGCGCCAGCAGTTCCGGGGGGGCCTATGAGTACGAGCAGTACTTC	CASSSGGAYEYEQYF	TRBD2	NA	TRBJ2-7	TRBV5-1
TGTGCCAGCAGTTTAGCAGGGAACACTGAAGCTTTCTTT	CASSLAGNTEAFF	NA	few	TRBJ1-1	TRBV12-3/TRBV12-4
TGTGCCATCAGCGGCGGGGGGGCTTTTAGCTCCTACAATGAGCAGTTCTTC	CAISGGGAFSSYNEQFF	TRBD2	few	TRBJ2-1	TRBV10-3
TGCAGCGTGGAGGACGGACCCTATGGCTACACCTTC	CSVEDGPYGYTF	NA	medium-sized	TRBJ1-2	TRBV29-1
TGTGCCAGCACCCCGTATGGCGGGGGATTCTACGAGCAGTACTTC	CASTPYGGGFYEQYF	TRBD2	NA	TRBJ2-7	TRBV6-1
TGTGCCAGCAGCTTGTTAACGGGGGCCCATTACAATGAGCAGTTCTTC	CASSLLTGAHYNEQFF	NA	few	TRBJ2-1	TRBV5-6
TGCAGCGTTGGAATTCAGGGCTGGGGGTACAATGAGCAGTTCTTC	CSVGIQGWGYNEQFF	NA	medium-sized	TRBJ2-1	TRBV29-1
TGTGCCACCAGCAGAGATAGGAGGAACACTGAAGCTTTCTTT	CATSRDRRNTEAFF	NA	NA	TRBJ1-1	TRBV15
TGTGCCAGCAGCTTGGAGGGACAGGGGGATCGCTACACCTTC	CASSLEGQGDRYTF	TRBD1	NA	TRBJ1-2	TRBV11-1
TGTGCCAGCCACTATTCCGGGGAGCTGTTTTTT	CASHYSGELFF	NA	NA	TRBJ2-2	TRBV12-3/TRBV12-4
TGTGCCAGCAGGACTACTAGCGGGGCCTTCGATGAGCAGTTCTTC	CASRTTSGAFDEQFF	TRBD2	few	TRBJ2-1	TRBV6-1
TGTGCCAGTAACATAGGACAGGGGAGTAGTGAAGCTTTCTTT	CASNIGQGSSEAFF	TRBD1	NA	TRBJ1-1	TRBV19
TGTGCCACCAGTGGGGGGGACAGACGGACCGGGGAGCTGTTTTTT	CATSGGDRRTGELFF	NA	few	TRBJ2-2	TRBV24-1
TGTGCCAGCATCCGCCGGGGCACAGATACGCAGTATTTT	CASIRRGTDTQYF	NA	medium-sized	TRBJ2-3	TRBV6-1
TGTGCCAGTAGTATGGTGATGGGTACCGGGGAGCTGTTTTTT	CASSMVMGTGELFF	NA	medium-sized	TRBJ2-2	TRBV19
TGTGCCTGGAGTCCAACAGGGTCGGGTAATTCACCCCTCCACTTT	CAWSPTGSGNSPLHF	NA	NA	TRBJ1-6	TRBV30
TGTGCCAGCAGTTCCCAAGGGACAGGGGGATATAGCAATCAGCCCCAGCATTTT	CASSSQGTGGYSNQPQHF	TRBD1	NA	TRBJ1-5	TRBV6-2/TRBV6-3
TGTGCCAGCAGCTTAGGCGCCTCGTTGTGGGGTTTCGCGAACACCGGGGAGCTGTTTTTT	CASSLGASLWGFANTGELFF	NA	NA	TRBJ2-2	TRBV7-9
TGTGCCAGCAGTTCCCCCAGCGGGGGAAGGAATGAGCAGTTCTTC	CASSSPSGGRNEQFF	TRBD2	NA	TRBJ2-1	TRBV6-5
TGCAGCGTTGTGGGAGGGAGGAAGAGCTCCTACAATGAGCAGTTCTTC	CSVVGGRKSSYNEQFF	TRBD2	medium-sized	TRBJ2-1	TRBV29-1
TGTGCCAGTAGTATGAACCTCTCTGGAAACACCATATATTTT	CASSMNLSGNTIYF	NA	few	TRBJ1-3	TRBV19
TGTGCCAGCTCACCGAGGGAGCGGGCAACCTACAATGAGCAGTTCTTC	CASSPRERATYNEQFF	NA	NA	TRBJ2-1	TRBV18
TGTGCCAGCAGTGCCGCGGACAGGGTCGTCCAAGAGACCCAGTACTTC	CASSAADRVVQETQYF	TRBD1	NA	TRBJ2-5	TRBV6-6
TGCGCCAGCAATCGACTAGCTTCGGATACGCAGTATTTT	CASNRLASDTQYF	TRBD2	NA	TRBJ2-3	TRBV10-1
TGTGCCAGCAGCCTACTATCGACTAGCGGGGGGTCTGCAGAGACCCAGTACTTC	CASSLLSTSGGSAETQYF	TRBD2	NA	TRBJ2-5	TRBV13
TGTGCCAGTAGTATCGCGGGGGGCCCTTTTGAGACCCAGTACTTC	CASSIAGGPFETQYF	TRBD2	few	TRBJ2-5	TRBV19
TGTGCCAGCAGTGACGGACAACTGAACACTGAAGCTTTCTTT	CASSDGQLNTEAFF	NA	few	TRBJ1-1	TRBV6-5
TGTGCCAGTATTCTAGATGCCCTAAGACTATCGAACAATGAGCAGTTCTTC	CASILDALRLSNNEQFF	NA	NA	TRBJ2-1	TRBV11-2
TGTGCCAGCAGTGGAGGGACCGAAGCTTTCTTT	CASSGGTEAFF	NA	NA	TRBJ1-1	TRBV6-4
TGTGCCAGTAGACCTCAGCGGGGGGGCTACAATGAGCAGTTCTTC	CASRPQRGGYNEQFF	TRBD2	medium-sized	TRBJ2-1	TRBV19
TGTGCCAGCAGCGGTCCGGCCCTCGGAGAGACCCAGTACTTC	CASSGPALGETQYF	NA	few	TRBJ2-5	TRBV5-4
TGTGTCACCAGGGGACCGGGAAGTGAAGATGGGACTGAAGCTTTCTTT	CVTRGPGSEDGTEAFF	NA	NA	TRBJ1-1	TRBV19
TGTGCCAGCTCACCATCTCAGGGTTGGACCGGGGAGCTGTTTTTT	CASSPSQGWTGELFF	NA	medium-sized	TRBJ2-2	TRBV18
TGTGCCAGCTCATTTCAACCAGGTGAGGTTCCCCAGCATTTT	CASSFQPGEVPQHF	NA	few	TRBJ1-5	TRBV18
TGTGCCACCAGTGAATGGGGACAGGGGTCAGATACGCAGTATTTT	CATSEWGQGSDTQYF	TRBD1	NA	TRBJ2-3	TRBV24-1